This T cell receptor (beta chain) is drawn from a study of beta chain features in type 1 diabetes (dated 2018 in TCRdb). About the study as a whole: Mean age, gender distribution, total cell number and subset yield were not different between patients and healthy donors. A total of 107,917,701 sorted cells were examined across all samples, and the number of cells per subset was strongly correlated with RNA yield. The study compared the TCRB repertoires of sorted circulating CD4+ T cell subsets in recently diagnosed type 1 diabetes patients with those in matched healthy donors. Whereas all 30 or so donors provided naive and central memory subsets, regulatory and stem cell-like memory subsets were isolated from just 8 patients and about 8 healthy donors. Summary of the overall study and its limitations: Because cDNA rather than genomic DNA was sequenced, highly expressing activated cells could have been over-represented, although no difference in activation and CD3 levels was found between groups. Shorter templates might be favored by PCR, yet because patient and control samples were amplified and corrected together, any such skew would affect both groups equally. Naive, central memory and regulatory TCRB repertoires appeared to be more alike among patients than among healthy donors. Fewer insertions and more nucleotide deletions at VDJ recombination sites were observed in patients with type 1 diabetes, implying thymic rearrangement abnormalities. Only small numbers of individuals were included in the HLA sub-analyses, which left unresolved whether HLA type had any influence on TCRB rearrangement. In all four CD4+ subsets, TCRB CDR3 length was moderately but significantly shorter in type 1 diabetes patients.

Each donor gave one peripheral blood draw, averaging roughly 100 mL, which was collected into heparinised tubes. A BD FACSAria II and a panel including CD45RO, CCR7, CD25, CD127, CD95 and CD27 were used to sort naive, central memory, regulatory and stem cell-like memory CD4+ T cells. All sorted populations exceeded 95% purity. PBMCs were separated immediately by Lymphoprep density gradient centrifugation and were stained directly, without being cultured. So that batch effects would be minimized, each experiment stained and sorted samples in pairs, pairing one healthy donor with one patient. This clone appeared a few times. Its binding antigen is unknown. No much larger clone is present one base from it, and per-base qualities are unavailable. The High Capacity cDNA Reverse Transcription Kit was used to reverse transcribe all of the isolated RNA, meaning that expressed TCRB transcripts were what got sequenced. Deep immunoSEQ sequencing was applied to naive, central memory and regulatory T cell samples, giving an average of roughly 3.5 million total reads per sample. Sorted cells were lysed in RLT buffer, and RNA was extracted using DNase-treated RNeasy Micro or Mini kits according to cell number. To prevent cross-contamination, every cell subset was processed on its own, while patient and healthy donor samples were processed together. Using the immunoSEQ multiplex PCR, TCRB sequences were amplified from cDNA into 87-bp fragments spanning the CDR3 region. Sequencing of the amplicons was done on the Illumina HiSeq platform. The authors' analysis ran thus. Synthetic template baselines were used to correct PCR bias computationally, reads within Hamming distance 2 were collapsed, and singletons that could not be merged were discarded. Reads were aligned against IMGT so that V, D and J genes, CDR3 length and insertions or deletions at six rearrangement sites could be assigned. Within each subset, clonotype counts were normalized to sorted cell number, and only after that were true diversity and Gini coefficients computed with the tcR R package. Repertoire sharing was quantified using the overlap coefficient calculated on TCRB nucleotide sequences. Held by TCRdb, this immuneACCESS table contains in-frame sequences only and omits some clones. Under half of the omission traces to an unresolved V gene where checked; the cause of the rest is unknown. That table gives V, J and clone size, and the DNA gave D and trimming. The table for this sample lists about 130,000 clones; 9.2% of them were counted only once. The ten top clones hold roughly 0.7% of the sample.

Source material: central memory CD4+ T cells from blood. The receptor's source is a man aged 18 to 29 in good health.

The CDR3 here reads CATSRDRGGVGIQYF. The DNA sequence reads TGTGCCACCAGCAGAGATCGGGGGGGCGTCGGCATTCAGTACTTC. Recombination connected TRBV15 to TRBJ2-4, with 8 bases in between that match TRBD2. V and J are trimmed by 0 bases and 9 bases, and the gene matches miss 7 bases of the junction. Looking up the germline V gene (reference sequence) yields CDR1 LNHNV and CDR2 YYDKDF. The CDR3 sequence holds 15 residues, the cysteine and phenylalanine included. Here the CDR3 DNA is all that survives: 45 bases in frame from base 1. Extended through the reference TRBV15 and TRBJ2-4 proteins, this CDR3 yields the full variable domain: DAMVIQNPRYQVTQFGKPVTLSCSQTLNHNVMYWYQQKSSQAPKLLFHYYDKDFNNEADTPDNFQSRRPNTSFCFLDIRSPGLGDTAMYLCATSRDRGGVGIQYFGAGTRLSVL.